Shown below are 11 T cell receptor beta chains from a single sample sequenced in a study of blood T cell repertoires in COVID-19. Produced via immunoSEQ multiplex PCR; TCRdb's table is partial and in-frame only. Here the sample spans around 81,000 clones, roughly 80% being singletons. Sequencing was performed on peripheral blood. The receptors here all came from a human donor in a cohort sampled during active COVID-19.

The chain carries TRBV5-1 and TRBJ2-7; 9 nucleotides match TRBD1. Germline CDR1 and CDR2: SGHRS and YFSETQ. Trimming removed 4 bases from V and 4 bases from J; junction bases left unmatched: 12. This CDR3 comprises 16 residues. CDR3 coding DNA: TGCGCCAGCAGCCTTCAGCCTCGGGGGACAGGGTACGAGCAGTACTTC. Its protein product is CASSLQPRGTGYEQYF.

This chain links TRBV28 with TRBJ2-2; maybe TRBD2 (5 bases). The CDR3 runs 13 residues. CDR1 and CDR2 (germline): MDHEN, SYDVKM. Trimming shortened V by 3 bases and J by 5 bases, and 7 bases separated the two germline ends. The CDR3 is CASSFGETGELFF. The CDR3 region has the DNA TGTGCCAGCAGTTTCGGGGAAACCGGGGAGCTGTTTTTT.

The chain links TRBV28 to TRBJ2-5; TRBD2 agrees at 10 bases. The V gene end was trimmed by 5 bases and the J gene end by 4 bases; junction bases not matched to a gene: 4. Germline V lookup: CDR1 MDHEN, CDR2 SYDVKM. The CDR3 totals 14 residues. This CDR3 reads CASSITSGVETQYF. CDR3 coding DNA: TGTGCCAGCAGTATTACTAGCGGGGTAGAGACCCAGTACTTC.

The chain has TRBV10-3 and TRBJ2-6; a weak D match, TRBD1 (5 bases). Germline V gene sequence: CDR1 ENHRY, CDR2 SYGVKD. V was trimmed by 9 bases and J by 3 bases, leaving 15 bases between them. This CDR3 is 15 amino acids long. The CDR3 DNA follows: TGTGCCATTCTAGACAGCCTCTTTGGGGCCAACGTCCTGACTTTC. Encoded protein: CAILDSLFGANVLTF.

V gene TRBV10-2 combines with J gene TRBJ2-3; no firm D call. This CDR3 has 13 residues. Germline V lookup: CDR1 WSHSY, CDR2 SAAADI. V was shortened by 1 base and J by 4 bases, with 6 bases between the two germline ends. The CDR3 DNA reads as TGCGCCAGCAGTGAGTTAGCAGCAGATACGCAGTATTTT. Its protein product is CASSELAADTQYF.

The chain recombines TRBV3-1 (or the pseudogene TRBV3-2) with TRBJ2-3, with D possibly being TRBD2 (5 bases). The V end was cut by 5 bases, the J end by 2 bases, with 8 bases between. CDR3 length: 13 amino acids. Germline CDR1 is LGHDT and CDR2 is YNNKEL (reference sequence). The CDR3 protein is CASSGLITDTQYF. The CDR3 DNA reads as TGTGCCAGCAGCGGACTTATCACAGATACGCAGTATTTT.

The chain joins TRBV10-3 to TRBJ1-4, with D unclear. The CDR3 loop spans 14 amino acids. Trimming left V 10 bases short and J 4 bases short, with 16 bases between. CDR1 and CDR2 from the germline V gene are ENHRY and SYGVKD. For the CDR3, the DNA is TGTGCCACCAGGACGGGAAGCGATAATGAAAAACTGTTTTTT. Amino acid sequence: CATRTGSDNEKLFF.

This sequence joins TRBV28 and TRBJ2-3; 14 bases match TRBD2. Trimming took 1 base from V and 1 from J; bases not matched to a gene: 13. The germline V gene encodes CDR1 MDHEN and CDR2 SYDVKM. The CDR3 extends over 21 amino acids. CDR3 in amino acids: CASSLSFAPTSGGAGTDTQYF. CDR3 nucleotide sequence: TGTGCCAGCAGTTTATCCTTCGCTCCGACTAGCGGGGGGGCCGGCACAGATACGCAGTATTTT.

This chain joins TRBV19 and TRBJ2-1; the D gene is possibly TRBD2 (5 bases). Germline-derived CDR1 and CDR2 are LNHDA and SQIVND (reference sequence). Trimming took 2 bases from V and 9 from J, leaving 14 bases between them. The CDR3 runs 14 residues. This CDR3 is CASSIKSRGTEQFF. Here the CDR3 DNA reads TGTGCCAGTAGTATAAAGTCTCGGGGAACTGAGCAGTTCTTC.

The V and J genes are TRBV6-2 or TRBV6-3 and TRBJ2-7, with D perhaps TRBD1 (6 bases). Germline values: CDR1 MNHEY, CDR2 SVGEGT. The CDR3 contains 15 residues. V was trimmed by 6 bases and J by 7 bases, leaving 22 bases between them. The CDR3, as DNA: TGTGCCAGCAGCTCTCGTGGGGGCCTTAATTGGGAGCAGTACTTC. As protein: CASSSRGGLNWEQYF.

The V gene is TRBV6-5, the J gene TRBJ1-1; D perhaps matches TRBD1 (5 bases). V lost 7 bases and J lost 7, with 13 bases in between. This CDR3 contains 12 residues. CDR1 MNHEY and CDR2 SVGAGI come from the germline V gene. Here the CDR3 reads CASITRDYEAFF. CDR3 bases: TGTGCCAGCATCACCAGGGATTATGAAGCTTTCTTT.